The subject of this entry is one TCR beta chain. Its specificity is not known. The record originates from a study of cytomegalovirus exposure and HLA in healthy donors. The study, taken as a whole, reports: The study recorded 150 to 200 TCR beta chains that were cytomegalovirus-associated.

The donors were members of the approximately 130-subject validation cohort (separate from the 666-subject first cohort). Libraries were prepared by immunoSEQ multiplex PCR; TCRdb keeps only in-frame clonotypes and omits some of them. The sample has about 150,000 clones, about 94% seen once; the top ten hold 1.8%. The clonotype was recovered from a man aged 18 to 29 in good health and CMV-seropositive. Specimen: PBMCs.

CDR3 nucleotide sequence: TGCGCCAGCAGCGGCGAAGGACAGGGGGCCTGGAACGAGCAGTACTTC. It is translated as CASSGEGQGAWNEQYF. V and J are TRBV5-1 and TRBJ2-7; 11 nucleotides line up with TRBD1. CDR3 length equals 16 residues. CDR1 SGHRS and CDR2 YFSETQ come from the germline V gene. With V trimmed by 4 bases and J by 5 bases, 11 bases remained unmatched.